Listed below are T cell receptor beta chains from one sample, sequenced in a study of technical replicates of blood from several donors. Generated by immunoSEQ multiplex PCR, the TCRdb table keeps only in-frame clones and is missing some. Found here are about 100,000 clones, approximately 96% of them singletons; the top ten hold about 0.24%. The sample consisted of T cells isolated from PBMCs. The receptors shown here come from a human donor in good health. The CDR3 runs from the conserved cysteine through the conserved F or W. The D gene is left open where the match is weak. For some rows the clone size is stated as once, few or many, or as a class when expanded; others skip it.

clone_size	j_call	v_call	d_call	cdr3_nt	cdr3_aa
-	TRBJ2-2	TRBV28	-	TGTGCCAGCAGTTTATTAGAGGCGAACACCGGGGAGCTGTTTTTT	CASSLLEANTGELFF
-	TRBJ2-4	TRBV28	TRBD2	TGTGCCAGCACCTCCAACCGGGGCAGACTAGCGCAGAAGCTAGCCAAAAACATTCAGTACTTC	CASTSNRGRLAQKLAKNIQYF
-	TRBJ1-1	TRBV5-5	-	TGTGCCAGCAGCGGTAAGCCGCCGGGAAAAACTGAAGCTTTCTTT	CASSGKPPGKTEAFF
-	TRBJ2-2	TRBV27	TRBD1	TGTGCCAGCAGTCCCCGCCAGGGGGCGTACACCGGGGAGCTGTTTTTT	CASSPRQGAYTGELFF
-	TRBJ2-7	TRBV7-9	TRBD2	TGTGCCAGCAGCCCCGGGACTAGCGGGAGACATAACTACGAGCAGTACTTC	CASSPGTSGRHNYEQYF
-	TRBJ1-1	TRBV29-1	-	TGCAGCGCGGTGAGGGAAGCTGAAGCTTTCTTT	CSAVREAEAFF
few	TRBJ1-5	TRBV30	-	TGTGCCTGCGATTTATCGGGGGGCAATCAGCCCCAGCATTTT	CACDLSGGNQPQHF
-	TRBJ1-1	TRBV5-6	-	TGTGCCAGCAGCCCAAGGTCGGGGATCACTGAAGCTTTCTTT	CASSPRSGITEAFF
-	TRBJ1-6	TRBV11-2	-	TGTGCCAGCAGCCGGGGGGGAAATTCACCCCTCCACTTT	CASSRGGNSPLHF
-	TRBJ1-4	TRBV5-1	TRBD1	TGCGCCAGCAGCTTGTACCCGACAGGGGGCGATGAAAAACTGTTTTTT	CASSLYPTGGDEKLFF
-	TRBJ1-5	TRBV10-1	-	TGCGCCAGCAGTGAGGGGGGGGGAAGCAATCAGCCCCAGCATTTT	CASSEGGGSNQPQHF
-	TRBJ2-6	TRBV2	TRBD1	TGTGCCAGCAGTGGGGGACCGGGACAGCAACTAACTGGGGCCAACGTCCTGACTTTC	CASSGGPGQQLTGANVLTF
-	TRBJ2-1	TRBV5-1	-	TGCGCCAGCAGCTTTCGACAACACCTTAATGAGCAGTTCTTC	CASSFRQHLNEQFF
-	TRBJ1-1	TRBV7-9	-	TGTGCCAGCAGTCGTTATGTGGCCCGGGACACTGAAGCTTTCTTT	CASSRYVARDTEAFF
-	TRBJ2-2	TRBV5-1	TRBD2	TGCGCCAGCAGAGGGGGGACTAGCGGGAGAGGAGACACCGGGGAGCTGTTTTTT	CASRGGTSGRGDTGELFF
-	TRBJ1-2	TRBV6-4	-	TGTGCCAGCAGTGGTGCGGGGATTAACTATGGCTACACCTTC	CASSGAGINYGYTF